This TCR beta chain was observed in a study of cytomegalovirus exposure and HLA in healthy donors. Whole-study findings and limits: Some V segments, including TRBV6-2 and TRBV6-3, were excluded as indistinguishable. Within an earlier analysis, most TCR beta V segments proved productive either about 90% or about 30% of the time. Overall, around 150 TCR beta chains were annotated as cytomegalovirus-associated.

The PCR used 60 Vbeta and 13 Jbeta primers. Original methodology: A later analysis tallied 80 million to 100 million unique TCR beta chains, about 11 million of them shared. Here immunoSEQ multiplex PCR was the method, and the copy in TCRdb shows in-frame clones only, minus some. V and J calls and clone size follow that table, whereas D and trimming were derived from the DNA. This sample has more than 75,000 clones, with around 68% found just once. The CDR3 sequence is 16 residues long. The V segment lost 5 bases and the J segment 4 bases; nucleotides outside the gene matches: 7. Germline V gene data show CDR1 as SGHVS and CDR2 as FQNEAQ. A word on this clone: Its antigen is undetermined.

The J gene is TRBJ2-3, the V gene TRBV7-8; the match to TRBD2 covers 12 bases. Source material: PBMCs. The receptor was isolated from a man aged 40-49 years in good health and CMV-seropositive. The CDR3 region is CASSLATSGRSDTQYF. CDR3 nucleotide sequence: TGTGCCAGCAGCCTCGCGACTAGCGGGAGATCAGATACGCAGTATTTT.